Sequencing of this TCR beta chain was carried out in a study of regulatory T cells in long-lasting Graves disease. The authors built TCR beta libraries using iRepertoire HTBI primers and Arm-PCR of CDR3 regions. MiXCR, run by TCRdb on the multiplex PCR reads, gives a single entry per CDR3 protein. The profile shows about 430,000 distinct CDR3 sequences, 21% of them singletons. Trimming removed 6 bases from V and 4 bases from J; junction bases left unmatched: 7. The V gene's germline CDR1 is MNHEY and CDR2 SMNVEV (reference sequence). This CDR3 is built from 14 residues. The table lists this clonotype with a few counts. Antigen unknown. Study conclusions and caveats: Between persistent patients, 2,500 to 3,500 public clonotypes were shared, exceeding the roughly 940 shared between new patients. Segments TRBV28, TRBJ1-2 and TRBJ2-5 showed preferential usage in persistent disease.

As for time point: persistent/refractory GD, antithyroid drugs over 5 years with positive TRAb. The TCR library was made from RNA extracted from PBMCs. This specimen was peripheral blood mononuclear cells (PBMCs), taken when the disease was refractory, from a patient treated with antithyroid drugs. The rearrangement links TRBV27 to TRBJ1-1, with TRBD1 matching over 8 bases. The receptor was derived from a female donor with Graves disease. CDR3 sequence: CASRVQGVPTEAFF. The CDR3 coding sequence is TGTGCCAGCAGGGTACAGGGGGTTCCCACTGAAGCTTTCTTT.